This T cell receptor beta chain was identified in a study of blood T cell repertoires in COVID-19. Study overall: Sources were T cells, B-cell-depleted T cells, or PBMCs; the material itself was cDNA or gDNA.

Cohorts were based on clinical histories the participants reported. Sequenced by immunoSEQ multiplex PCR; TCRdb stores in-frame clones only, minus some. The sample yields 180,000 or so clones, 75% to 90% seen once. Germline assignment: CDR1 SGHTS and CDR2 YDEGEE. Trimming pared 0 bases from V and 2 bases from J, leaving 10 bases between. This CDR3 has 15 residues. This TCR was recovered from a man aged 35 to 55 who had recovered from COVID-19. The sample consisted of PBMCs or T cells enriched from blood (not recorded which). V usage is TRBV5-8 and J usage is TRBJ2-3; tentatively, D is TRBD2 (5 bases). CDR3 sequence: CASSLARVITDTQYF. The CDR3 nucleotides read TGTGCCAGCAGCTTGGCGCGGGTTATCACAGATACGCAGTATTTT. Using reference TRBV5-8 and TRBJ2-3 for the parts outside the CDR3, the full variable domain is EAGVTQSPTHLIKTRGQQATLRCSPISGHTSVYWYQQALGLGLQFLLWYDEGEERNRGNFPPRFSGRQFPNYSSELNVNALELEDSALYLCASSLARVITDTQYFGPGTRLTVL.